These 22 T cell receptor beta chains originate from one sample sequenced in a study of siplizumab effects on memory and regulatory T cells. Sequencing used immunoSEQ multiplex PCR; TCRdb keeps in-frame clones, though not all of them. The profile shows tens of thousands of clones, around 95% of them singletons. The sample was naive CD4+ T cells sorted from blood. The receptors originated from a human donor in good health.

The chain couples TRBV9 to TRBJ1-4; D perhaps matches TRBD1 (6 bases). Per the germline V gene, CDR1 is SGDLS and CDR2 is YYNGEE. Trimming shortened V by 3 bases and J by 4 bases, and 13 bases separated the two germline ends. The CDR3 spans 15 residues. CDR3 in DNA: TGTGCCAGCAGCGGAGAACAGGGAATTAATGAAAAACTGTTTTTT. Translating gives CASSGEQGINEKLFF.

This clone was observed a few times. This chain uses TRBV5-1 with TRBJ2-2; D remains unclear. CDR1 SGHRS and CDR2 YFSETQ come from the germline V gene. Trimming pared 1 base from V and 6 bases from J, leaving 13 bases between. The length of the CDR3 is 15 residues. The DNA for the CDR3 is TGCGCCAGCAGCTTGAACGGTGGAGTTTCCGGGGAGCTGTTTTTT. This gives the protein CASSLNGGVSGELFF.

The J gene is TRBJ2-1, the V gene TRBV28; D remains unclear. V lost 6 bases, J lost 3 bases, and 9 bases lay in between. CDR1 is MDHEN, CDR2 SYDVKM, per germline. This CDR3 contains 13 residues. For the CDR3, the DNA is TGTGCCAGCAGCCTGAACGTCTACAATGAGCAGTTCTTC. The encoded protein is CASSLNVYNEQFF.

J is TRBJ1-2 and V is TRBV4-2; TRBD1 is a possible D gene (5 bases). The CDR3 contains 15 residues. V was shortened by 3 bases and J by 5 bases, with 16 bases between the two germline ends. CDR1 LGHNA and CDR2 YNFKEQ come from the germline V gene. The CDR3 sequence: CASSQELGTRYGYTF. The CDR3 DNA reads as TGTGCCAGCAGCCAGGAGCTCGGGACGAGGTATGGCTACACCTTC.

CDR3 nucleotides: TGTGCCAGTAGTTTCAGCGACACTGAAGCTTTCTTT. The encoded protein is CASSFSDTEAFF. The chain is built from TRBV19 and TRBJ1-1; no firm D call. The germline V gene encodes CDR1 LNHDA and CDR2 SQIVND (reference sequence). This CDR3 is 12 amino acids long. Trimming removed 5 bases at V and 3 bases at J, with 7 bases between.

The chain has TRBV4-2 and TRBJ2-7; 7 bases are a match to TRBD2. With 0 bases clipped from V and 0 bases from J, the junction kept 5 bases outside the gene matches. The CDR3 totals 16 residues. Germline CDR1 is LGHNA and CDR2 is YNFKEQ. The CDR3: CASSQEVWGGSYEQYF. The CDR3 bases are TGTGCCAGCAGCCAAGAAGTGTGGGGGGGCTCCTACGAGCAGTACTTC.

The count of this clone is one. The same CDR3 arises from other DNA sequences in this sample as well. The V call is TRBV7-3, the J call TRBJ2-1; D is possibly TRBD2 (6 bases). V gave up 6 bases and J gave up 5 bases, with 14 bases separating them. There are 14 residues in the CDR3. Germline V gene sequence: CDR1 SGHTA, CDR2 FQGTGA. DNA for the CDR3: TGTGCCAGCAGGCGGGGCCCCGAACACAATGAGCAGTTCTTC. Its translation is CASRRGPEHNEQFF.

The V call is TRBV5-1, the J call TRBJ2-1, with TRBD1 matching over 9 bases. V lost 0 bases, J lost 6 bases, and 4 bases stayed unmatched. Germline CDR1 and CDR2: SGHRS and YFSETQ. The CDR3 is made up of 15 amino acids. The DNA of the CDR3 is TGCGCCAGCAGCTTGGCGGGACAGGGAGGCAATGAGCAGTTCTTC. Translated: CASSLAGQGGNEQFF.

This sequence joins TRBV2 and TRBJ1-6; 10 bases line up with TRBD1. CDR1 and CDR2 from the germline V gene are SNHLY and FYNNEI. This CDR3 spans 15 amino acids. With 3 bases clipped from V and 6 bases from J, the junction kept 2 bases outside the gene matches. The CDR3 is CASSERDRGNSPLHF. CDR3 nucleotides: TGTGCCAGCAGTGAGCGGGACAGGGGTAATTCACCCCTCCACTTT.

CDR3 in DNA: TGCGCCAGCAGTCGCACAGGGGCCGAGCAGTACTTC. It translates to CASSRTGAEQYF. V usage is TRBV5-1 and J usage is TRBJ2-7, with TRBD1 matching over 7 bases. From germline, CDR1 is SGHRS and CDR2 YFSETQ. V lost 5 bases and J lost 6; bases outside the gene matches: 5. The CDR3 extends over 12 amino acids.

The V call is TRBV6-4, the J call TRBJ2-6; D gene ambiguous. This CDR3 has 16 residues. Germline V gene sequence: CDR1 MRHNA, CDR2 SNTAGT. Trimming left V 2 bases short and J 0 bases short, with 8 bases between. CDR3 protein: CASSDRRSSGANVLTF. The CDR3 DNA follows: TGTGCCAGCAGTGACCGGCGGAGCTCTGGGGCCAACGTCCTGACTTTC.

V and J are TRBV5-1 and TRBJ1-1; a weak D match, TRBD1 (5 bases). V lost 3 bases, J lost 0 bases, and 12 bases lay in between. Germline CDR1 and CDR2: SGHRS and YFSETQ. CDR3 length equals 15 residues. The CDR3 DNA reads as TGCGCCAGCAGCTCGGGGGGACCTATGAACACTGAAGCTTTCTTT. Translated, it gives CASSSGGPMNTEAFF.

The rearrangement joins TRBV5-1 to TRBJ1-1; D uncertain. The CDR3 is 13 residues long. Germline CDR1 is SGHRS and CDR2 is YFSETQ. Trimming removed 1 base at V and 0 bases at J, with 4 bases between. CDR3 residues: CASSLIVNTEAFF. DNA of the CDR3: TGCGCCAGCAGCTTGATTGTGAACACTGAAGCTTTCTTT.

This clone showed up just once. The rearrangement links TRBV6-1 to TRBJ1-1; D is undetermined. Germline V gives CDR1 MNHNS, CDR2 SASEGT. There are 11 residues in the CDR3. V lost 6 bases, J lost 8 bases, and 10 bases lay in between. The CDR3 here is CASRREAEAFF. The CDR3 DNA is TGTGCCAGCAGGCGGGAGGCAGAAGCTTTCTTT.

In nucleotides, the CDR3 is TGTGCCAGCAGATATAGCGGGACAGGCCACTACGAGCAGTACTTC. Translation gives CASRYSGTGHYEQYF. The V and J genes are TRBV6-5 and TRBJ2-7; the D gene could be TRBD1 or TRBD2 (8 bases each). The germline CDR1 and CDR2 sequences are MNHEY and SVGAGI. The CDR3 covers 15 residues. Trimming removed 6 bases at V and 3 bases at J, with 18 bases between.

The CDR3 here is CASSPDRGYGYTF. CDR3 DNA sequence: TGTGCCAGCAGCCCGGACAGGGGCTATGGCTACACCTTC. The chain couples TRBV5-6 to TRBJ1-2; 9 bases match TRBD1. Losses at the gene ends were 4 bases for V and 4 bases for J; bases not matched to a gene: 2. From germline, CDR1 is SGHDT and CDR2 YYEEEE. CDR3 length: 13 residues.

The V and J genes are TRBV7-3 and TRBJ2-1; 11 nucleotides match TRBD2. The CDR3 is 16 residues long. Germline V lookup: CDR1 SGHTA, CDR2 FQGTGA. J lost 3 bases, V lost 5 bases, and 6 bases had no gene match. CDR3 loop: CASSTLGTSGYNEQFF. The CDR3 bases are TGTGCCAGCAGCACACTCGGGACTAGCGGCTACAATGAGCAGTTCTTC.

The chain uses TRBV30 and TRBJ2-1; a possible D gene is TRBD2 (5 bases). The germline gives CDR1 GTSNPN, CDR2 SVGIG (reference sequence). The CDR3 has 11 amino acids. Trimming stripped 4 bases from V and 8 bases from J, with 9 bases between. CDR3: CAWKVEDEQFF. The CDR3 DNA follows: TGTGCCTGGAAGGTGGAGGATGAGCAGTTCTTC.

This chain connects TRBV6-1 to TRBJ1-1, with TRBD1 matching over 8 bases. The CDR3 is made up of 15 amino acids. CDR1 is MNHNS and CDR2 is SASEGT in the germline V gene. Germline trimming cut 11 bases from V and 3 bases from J; bases unmatched to any gene: 14. CDR3 bases: TGTGCCGCAAGGACAGGGTCGAAGAAGGACACTGAAGCTTTCTTT. The encoded protein is CAARTGSKKDTEAFF.

The V call is TRBV7-2, the J call TRBJ2-7; D is tentatively TRBD1 or TRBD2 (5 bases each). The CDR3 has 15 amino acids. CDR1 and CDR2 from the germline V gene are SGHTA and FQGNSA. The V and J ends lost 3 bases and 1 base respectively, with 13 bases between them. CDR3 in amino acids: CASSFGDGRSYEQYF. The CDR3 region has the DNA TGTGCCAGCAGCTTCGGGGACGGCCGATCCTACGAGCAGTACTTC.

This clone was counted once. The V call is TRBV28, the J call TRBJ2-3; weak D call: TRBD2 (6 bases). Germline V gene lookup returns CDR1 MDHEN and CDR2 SYDVKM. Trimming stripped 2 bases from V and 3 bases from J, with 15 bases between. This CDR3 region has 16 residues. The CDR3 bases are TGTGCCAGCAGTTTACCCCTGGGGGGAAGTACAGATACGCAGTATTTT. Encoded protein: CASSLPLGGSTDTQYF.

CDR3 protein: CASSYGGPTDTQYF. Here the CDR3 DNA reads TGTGCCAGCAGTTACGGGGGGCCCACAGATACGCAGTATTTT. The chain carries TRBV6-8 and TRBJ2-3; D may be TRBD1 or TRBD2 (6 bases each). The V gene lost 2 bases and the J gene lost 2 bases, with 8 bases spanning the gap. This CDR3 spans 14 amino acids. CDR1 and CDR2 (germline): MNHGY, SAAAGT.